The rows below give T cell receptor beta chains drawn from one sample of a study of identifying expanded T cells in peripheral blood. Measured with immunoSEQ multiplex PCR; TCRdb has only the in-frame clones, and not every one. The sample records tens of thousands of clones, around 91% being singletons. Source material: blood. The source of these receptors is a person between 18 and 75 years old in good health. The CDR3 runs from the conserved cysteine through the conserved F or W. A D gene is named only where the DNA matches it firmly. Clone sizes are given selectively: once, few, many, or a class where the clone is expanded.

D	size	J	V	CDR3	DNA
NA	NA	TRBJ1-1	TRBV14	CASSPYSTKGAEAFF	TGTGCCAGCAGCCCTTACTCGACGAAGGGGGCTGAAGCTTTCTTT
TRBD1	NA	TRBJ1-6	TRBV5-4	CASSLSQGAYSPLHF	TGTGCCAGCAGCTTGTCTCAGGGGGCTTATTCACCCCTCCACTTT
TRBD1	NA	TRBJ2-2	TRBV11-3	CASSLALRTGENTGELFF	TGTGCCAGCAGCTTAGCACTCCGGACAGGGGAGAACACCGGGGAGCTGTTTTTT
NA	once	TRBJ2-1	TRBV7-2	CASSLASGMGSNEQFF	TGTGCCAGCAGCTTAGCAAGTGGTATGGGGTCCAATGAGCAGTTCTTC
TRBD2	NA	TRBJ2-3	TRBV5-1	CASSLGPAGVADTQYF	TGCGCCAGCAGCTTGGGCCCAGCGGGGGTTGCAGATACGCAGTATTTT
NA	NA	TRBJ1-1	TRBV7-9	CASSSRMTEAFF	TGTGCCAGCAGCTCCCGTATGACTGAAGCTTTCTTT
TRBD1	NA	TRBJ1-2	TRBV7-9	CASSFGWDSYGYTF	TGTGCCAGCAGCTTCGGGTGGGACAGCTATGGCTACACCTTC
TRBD1	NA	TRBJ1-5	TRBV5-6	CASSSRGQGLSQPQHF	TGTGCCAGCAGTTCGAGGGGACAGGGGTTAAGTCAGCCCCAGCATTTT
TRBD1	NA	TRBJ2-5	TRBV2	CASIHRDRGSETQYF	TGTGCCAGCATACACCGGGACAGGGGATCAGAGACCCAGTACTTC
TRBD2	NA	TRBJ2-1	TRBV7-6	CASSLGLAGGREQFF	TGTGCCAGCAGCCTCGGACTAGCGGGAGGGCGGGAGCAGTTCTTC
NA	few	TRBJ1-6	TRBV1	CTSSQDSRTRNFNSPLHF	TGCACCAGCAGCCAAGATTCCCGGACACGGAACTTCAATTCACCCCTCCACTTT
TRBD2	NA	TRBJ2-7	TRBV29-1	CSVGVAGGHEQYF	TGCAGCGTTGGCGTAGCGGGAGGCCACGAGCAGTACTTC